This TCR beta chain was captured by sequencing in a study of T cells in Graves' hyperthyroidism and ophthalmopathy. This clonotype was seen only a few times. Template material for amplifying TCR beta CDR3 regions consisted of RNA transcripts. The TCR CDR3 was amplified in a first-round RT-PCR using the HTBI primer set. One entry per CDR3 protein results from TCRdb running MiXCR on the multiplex PCR reads. There are around 350,000 distinct CDR3 sequences in the sample; 13% occur only once, and 9.2% lies in the top ten. Trimming shortened V by 5 bases and J by 2 bases, and 10 bases separated the two germline ends. The germline CDR1 and CDR2 sequences are LGHDT and YNNKEL (reference sequence). The CDR3 consists of 13 residues.

Input material: blood. The sequence was collected from a woman aged 18-29 years with Graves' hyperthyroidism. The chain has TRBV3-1 and TRBJ2-7; a possible D gene is TRBD1 (5 bases). The DNA of the CDR3 is TGTGCCAGCAGCTCCCAGGGAACCTACGAGCAGTACTTC. Translated, it gives CASSSQGTYEQYF.